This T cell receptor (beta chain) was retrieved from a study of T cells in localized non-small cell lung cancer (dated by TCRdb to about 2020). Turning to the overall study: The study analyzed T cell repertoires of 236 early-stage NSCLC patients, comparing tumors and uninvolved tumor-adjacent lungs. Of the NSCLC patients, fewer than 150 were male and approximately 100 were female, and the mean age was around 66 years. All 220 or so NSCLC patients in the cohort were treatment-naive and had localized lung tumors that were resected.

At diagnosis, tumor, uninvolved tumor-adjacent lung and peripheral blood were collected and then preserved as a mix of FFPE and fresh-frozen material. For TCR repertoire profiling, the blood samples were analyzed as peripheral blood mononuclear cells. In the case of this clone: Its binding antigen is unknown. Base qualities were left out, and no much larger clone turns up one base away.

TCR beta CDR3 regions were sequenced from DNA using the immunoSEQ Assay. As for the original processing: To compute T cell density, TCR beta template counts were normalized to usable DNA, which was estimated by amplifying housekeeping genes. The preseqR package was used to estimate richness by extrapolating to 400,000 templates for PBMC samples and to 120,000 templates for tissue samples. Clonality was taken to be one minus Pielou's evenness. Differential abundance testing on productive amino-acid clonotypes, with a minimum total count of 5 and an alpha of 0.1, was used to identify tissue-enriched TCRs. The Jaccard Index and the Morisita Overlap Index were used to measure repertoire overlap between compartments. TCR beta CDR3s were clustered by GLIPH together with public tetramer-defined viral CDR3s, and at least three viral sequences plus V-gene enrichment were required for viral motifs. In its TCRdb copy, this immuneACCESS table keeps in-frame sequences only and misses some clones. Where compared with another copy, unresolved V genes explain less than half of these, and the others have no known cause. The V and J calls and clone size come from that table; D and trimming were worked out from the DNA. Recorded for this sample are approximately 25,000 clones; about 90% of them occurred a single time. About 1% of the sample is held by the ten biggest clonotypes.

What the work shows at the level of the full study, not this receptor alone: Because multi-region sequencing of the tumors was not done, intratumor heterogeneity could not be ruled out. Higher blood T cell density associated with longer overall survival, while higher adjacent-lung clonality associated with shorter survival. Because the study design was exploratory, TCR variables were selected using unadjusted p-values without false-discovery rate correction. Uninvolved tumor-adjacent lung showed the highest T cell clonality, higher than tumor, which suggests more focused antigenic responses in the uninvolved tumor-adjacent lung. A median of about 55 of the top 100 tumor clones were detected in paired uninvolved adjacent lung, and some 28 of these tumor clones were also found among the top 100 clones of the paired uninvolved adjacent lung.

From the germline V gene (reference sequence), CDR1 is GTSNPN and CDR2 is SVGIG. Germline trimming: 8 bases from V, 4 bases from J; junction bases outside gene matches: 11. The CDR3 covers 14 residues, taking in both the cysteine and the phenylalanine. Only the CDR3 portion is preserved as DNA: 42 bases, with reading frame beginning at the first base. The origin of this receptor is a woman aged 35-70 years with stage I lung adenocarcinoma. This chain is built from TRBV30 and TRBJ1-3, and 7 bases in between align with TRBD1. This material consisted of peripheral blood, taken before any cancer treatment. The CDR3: CARDKGTAGNTIYF. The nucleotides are TGTGCCCGCGACAAGGGGACAGCGGGAAACACCATATATTTT.